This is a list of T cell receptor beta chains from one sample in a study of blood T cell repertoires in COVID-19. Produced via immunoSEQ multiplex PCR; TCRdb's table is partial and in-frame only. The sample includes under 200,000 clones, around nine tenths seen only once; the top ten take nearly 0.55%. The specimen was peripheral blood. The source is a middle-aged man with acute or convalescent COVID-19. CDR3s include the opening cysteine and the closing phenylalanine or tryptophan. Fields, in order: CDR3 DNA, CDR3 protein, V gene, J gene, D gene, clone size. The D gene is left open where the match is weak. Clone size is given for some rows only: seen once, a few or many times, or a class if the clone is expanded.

TGTGCCAGTAGTACCAGCGGTAGGGAATTAGGGGCCAACGTCCTGACTTTC	CASSTSGRELGANVLTF	TRBV19	TRBJ2-6	.	.
TGTGCCAGTAGTCGGACTAGCGGGAGTCATCAGCCGCGGGATGAGCAGTTCTTC	CASSRTSGSHQPRDEQFF	TRBV19	TRBJ2-1	TRBD2	.
TGTGCCAGCAGCCCCGCGGGCGGGAGGGGGGCCAAAAACATTCAGTACTTC	CASSPAGGRGAKNIQYF	TRBV21-1	TRBJ2-4	.	.
TGTGCCAGCAGTCCCACAGGGGTCACCGGGGAGCTGTTTTTT	CASSPTGVTGELFF	TRBV25-1	TRBJ2-2	TRBD1	.
TGTGCCAGTAGTATGGGCAGGTGGAACACTGAAGCTTTCTTT	CASSMGRWNTEAFF	TRBV19	TRBJ1-1	.	.
TGTGCCAGCAGTTTATATGGCGGGACTAGCGGGAGGGCGGGTGAGCAGTTCTTC	CASSLYGGTSGRAGEQFF	TRBV28	TRBJ2-1	TRBD2	.
TGTGCCAGCAACTCCGACAGGGGCCGGTATGGCTACACCTTC	CASNSDRGRYGYTF	TRBV5-8	TRBJ1-2	TRBD1	once
TGTGCTAGTGGTTTGGGGAGGTATGAGCAGTTCTTC	CASGLGRYEQFF	TRBV12-5	TRBJ2-1	.	.
TGTGCCACCGCCCACAGCGGGGGGGCCTCAGGGGCCAACGTCCTGACTTTC	CATAHSGGASGANVLTF	TRBV10-3	TRBJ2-6	TRBD2	.
TGTGCCAGCAGCCAGGTTTTGTTACTAGCGGGGGGGCCGGATACGCAGTATTTT	CASSQVLLLAGGPDTQYF	TRBV4-2	TRBJ2-3	TRBD2	.
TGTGCCAGCAGTTCGTCAATCAGGAACACTGAAGCTTTCTTT	CASSSSIRNTEAFF	TRBV27	TRBJ1-1	.	once
TGTGCCAGCAGTGAAGCACCAGTGAGGGCCCCGTATCAGCCCCAGCATTTT	CASSEAPVRAPYQPQHF	TRBV6-1	TRBJ1-5	.	.
TGTGCCATCAAGTGGTTGGGGACAGGGCGGCAGCCCCAGCATTTT	CAIKWLGTGRQPQHF	TRBV10-3	TRBJ1-5	TRBD1	few
TGTGCCAGCAGCTCCCTCACAGGGAACACTGAAGCTTTCTTT	CASSSLTGNTEAFF	TRBV6-5	TRBJ1-1	.	.
TGCGCCAGCAGCGCTCAGACGGTGAGGTCTGGAAACACCATATATTTT	CASSAQTVRSGNTIYF	TRBV4-1	TRBJ1-3	.	.
TGCGCCAGCAGCAGTCAGGGGCCCTATAATGAGCAGTTCTTC	CASSSQGPYNEQFF	TRBV5-1	TRBJ2-1	.	.
TGCGCCAGCAGCTCCCTTGGACAGGGGCGTGAAGATACGCAGTATTTT	CASSSLGQGREDTQYF	TRBV5-1	TRBJ2-3	TRBD1	.
TGTGCCAGCAGCCCGAAAGGGGGGGGTTTCTCTGGAAACACCATATATTTT	CASSPKGGGFSGNTIYF	TRBV7-9	TRBJ1-3	.	.
TGTGCCAGTAGTATAGGGGGCGGAAGCAATCAGCCCCAGCATTTT	CASSIGGGSNQPQHF	TRBV19	TRBJ1-5	.	.
TGCGCCAGCAGCTTAGCTAGCGGGAGGGCCGCGGGTAGTGAGCAGTTCTTC	CASSLASGRAAGSEQFF	TRBV5-1	TRBJ2-1	TRBD2	.
TGTGCCTGGAGCTGGACAGGCTTGAGCACAGATACGCAGTATTTT	CAWSWTGLSTDTQYF	TRBV30	TRBJ2-3	TRBD1	.
TGCGCCAGCAGCTTGGTGCCGGGGGGAGCAGATACGCAGTATTTT	CASSLVPGGADTQYF	TRBV5-1	TRBJ2-3	TRBD2	.
TGTGCCAGCAGCTTGGCCGGGACAGGGGCTGGAAACACCATATATTTT	CASSLAGTGAGNTIYF	TRBV5-4	TRBJ1-3	TRBD1	once
TGTGCCAGCTTTAGGACAGGTGGTGACAATGAGCAGTTCTTC	CASFRTGGDNEQFF	TRBV5-8	TRBJ2-1	TRBD1	.
TGTGCCAGCAGTCGTCGGACAGGGAGCAATTCACCCCTCCACTTT	CASSRRTGSNSPLHF	TRBV6-5	TRBJ1-6	TRBD1	.
TGTGCCTGGAGTGCCCTACACAGGGACGGTGAAAAACTGTTTTTT	CAWSALHRDGEKLFF	TRBV30	TRBJ1-4	.	.
TGTGCCAGCAGTTTATCTTCCAGCGCTGGAGCCGGGGAGCTGTTTTTT	CASSLSSSAGAGELFF	TRBV27	TRBJ2-2	.	.
TGTGCCAGCAGTTACCTCACGGGGGCTAACTATGGCTACACCTTC	CASSYLTGANYGYTF	TRBV6-5	TRBJ1-2	.	.
TGTGCCAGCAGCTCAGGCCCAGGTGTGGCCCAGTACTTC	CASSSGPGVAQYF	TRBV7-3	TRBJ2-5	.	.
TGTGCCAGAACGAAATACAATTTGGGGCTAGCGGGAGGGGACAGGGAGCTGTTTTTT	CARTKYNLGLAGGDRELFF	TRBV21-1	TRBJ2-2	.	.
TGTGCCAGCACCAGGGGGAGTCGCACTGAAGCTTTCTTT	CASTRGSRTEAFF	TRBV28	TRBJ1-1	TRBD1	.
TGTGCCAGCAGCCAAACAGGGCTTACTAATGAAAAACTGTTTTTT	CASSQTGLTNEKLFF	TRBV3-1/TRBV3-2	TRBJ1-4	.	once
TGCAGTGCTAGTTTCCGAAGGGGCCCCAATCAGCCCCAGCATTTT	CSASFRRGPNQPQHF	TRBV20-1	TRBJ1-5	.	.
TGTGCCAGCAGCGTACAGGGGGCTCTCGGGAACACTGAAGCTTTCTTT	CASSVQGALGNTEAFF	TRBV9	TRBJ1-1	TRBD1	.
TGTGCCAGCAGCTTATTGAGACTGGAGAACACCGGGGAGCTGTTTTTT	CASSLLRLENTGELFF	TRBV7-8	TRBJ2-2	.	.
TGTGCCAGCAGTCTCGATGTCGCTGGCGGGGCCGGCACAGATACGCAGTATTTT	CASSLDVAGGAGTDTQYF	TRBV27	TRBJ2-3	.	.
TGTGCCAGCAGCTTAGTCGCTCGGGGAGTGGGCACAGATACGCAGTATTTT	CASSLVARGVGTDTQYF	TRBV7-9	TRBJ2-3	.	.
TGTGCCTGGAGTGTAGCTAGCGGGAAAAGGACAGATACGCAGTATTTT	CAWSVASGKRTDTQYF	TRBV30	TRBJ2-3	TRBD2	.
TGTGCCAGCAGCCAAGATTATCAGGGTAGGAACACTGAAGCTTTCTTT	CASSQDYQGRNTEAFF	TRBV4-2	TRBJ1-1	.	few